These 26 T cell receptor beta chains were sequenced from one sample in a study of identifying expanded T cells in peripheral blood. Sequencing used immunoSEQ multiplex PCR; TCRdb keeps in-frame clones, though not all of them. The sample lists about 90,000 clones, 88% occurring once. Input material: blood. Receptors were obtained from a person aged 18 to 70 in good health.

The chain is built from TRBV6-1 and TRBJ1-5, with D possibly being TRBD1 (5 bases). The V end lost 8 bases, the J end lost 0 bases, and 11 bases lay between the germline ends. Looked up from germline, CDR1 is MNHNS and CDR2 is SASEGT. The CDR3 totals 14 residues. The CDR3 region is CASRTSYSNQPQHF. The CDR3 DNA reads TGTGCCAGCCGGACATCGTATAGCAATCAGCCCCAGCATTTT.

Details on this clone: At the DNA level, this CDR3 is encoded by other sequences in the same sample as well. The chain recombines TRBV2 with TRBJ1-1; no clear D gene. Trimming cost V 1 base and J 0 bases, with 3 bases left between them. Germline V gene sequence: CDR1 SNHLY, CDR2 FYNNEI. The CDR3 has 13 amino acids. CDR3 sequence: CASSEEMNTEAFF. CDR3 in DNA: TGTGCCAGCAGTGAAGAGATGAACACTGAAGCTTTCTTT.

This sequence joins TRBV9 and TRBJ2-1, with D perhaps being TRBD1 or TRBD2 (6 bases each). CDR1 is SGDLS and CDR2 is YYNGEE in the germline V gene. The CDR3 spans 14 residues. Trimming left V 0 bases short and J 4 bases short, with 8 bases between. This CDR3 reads CASSVAGAYNEQFF. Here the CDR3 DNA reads TGTGCCAGCAGCGTAGCGGGGGCGTACAATGAGCAGTTCTTC.

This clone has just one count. The CDR3 loop is CASSYNNQPQHF. The CDR3 DNA is TGTGCCAGTAGTTACAACAATCAGCCCCAGCATTTT. This chain joins TRBV19 and TRBJ1-5, with D unresolved. CDR1 LNHDA and CDR2 SQIVND come from the germline V gene (reference sequence). This CDR3 has 12 amino acids. V gave up 5 bases and J gave up 3 bases, with 5 bases separating them.

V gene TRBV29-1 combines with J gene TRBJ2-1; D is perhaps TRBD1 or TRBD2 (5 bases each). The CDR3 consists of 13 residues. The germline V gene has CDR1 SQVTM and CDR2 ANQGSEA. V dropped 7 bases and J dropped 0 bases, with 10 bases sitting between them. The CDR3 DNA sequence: TGCAGCGCCGGGACCCACTCCTACAATGAGCAGTTCTTC. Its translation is CSAGTHSYNEQFF.

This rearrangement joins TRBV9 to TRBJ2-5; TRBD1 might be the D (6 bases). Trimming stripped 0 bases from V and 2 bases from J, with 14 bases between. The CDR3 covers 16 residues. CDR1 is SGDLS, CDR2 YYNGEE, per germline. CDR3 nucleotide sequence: TGTGCCAGCAGCGTAGCTGCGACAGGAAGACAAGAGACCCAGTACTTC. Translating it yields CASSVAATGRQETQYF. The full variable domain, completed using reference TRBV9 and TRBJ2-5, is DSGVTQTPKHLITATGQRVTLRCSPRSGDLSVYWYQQSLDQGLQFLIQYYNGEERAKGNILERFSAQQFPDLHSELNLSSLELGDSALYFCASSVAATGRQETQYFGPGTRLLVL.

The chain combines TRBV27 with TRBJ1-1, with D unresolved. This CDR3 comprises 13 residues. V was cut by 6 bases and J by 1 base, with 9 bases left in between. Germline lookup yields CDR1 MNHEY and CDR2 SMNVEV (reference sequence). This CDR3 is CASRVRQNTEAFF. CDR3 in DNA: TGTGCCAGCAGGGTACGACAGAACACTGAAGCTTTCTTT.

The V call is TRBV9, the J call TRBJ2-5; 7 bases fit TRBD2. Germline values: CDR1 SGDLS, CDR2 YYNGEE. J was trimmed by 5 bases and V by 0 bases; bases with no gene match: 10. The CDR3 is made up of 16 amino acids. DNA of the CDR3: TGTGCCAGCAGCGTAGGCAGCGGGGAGCGCGGGGAGACCCAGTACTTC. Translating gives CASSVGSGERGETQYF.

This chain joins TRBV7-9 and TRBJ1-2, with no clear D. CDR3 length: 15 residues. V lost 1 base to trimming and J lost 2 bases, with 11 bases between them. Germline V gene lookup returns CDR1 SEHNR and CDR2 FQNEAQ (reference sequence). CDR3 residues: CASSLGYSPNYGYTF. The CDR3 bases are TGTGCCAGCAGCTTAGGGTACAGCCCAAACTATGGCTACACCTTC.

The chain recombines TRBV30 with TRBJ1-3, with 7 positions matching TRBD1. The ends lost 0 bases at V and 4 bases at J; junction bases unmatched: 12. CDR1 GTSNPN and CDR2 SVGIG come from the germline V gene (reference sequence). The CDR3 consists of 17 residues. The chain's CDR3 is CAWSVKLDRAGGNTIYF. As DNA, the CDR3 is TGTGCCTGGAGTGTAAAGTTAGACAGGGCGGGAGGAAACACCATATATTTT.

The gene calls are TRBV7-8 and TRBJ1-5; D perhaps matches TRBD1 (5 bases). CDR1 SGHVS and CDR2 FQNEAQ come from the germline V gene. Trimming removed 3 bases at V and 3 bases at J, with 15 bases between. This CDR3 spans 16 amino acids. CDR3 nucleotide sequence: TGTGCCAGCAGCTTTACCCCCAGGGAGGACAATCAGCCCCAGCATTTT. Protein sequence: CASSFTPREDNQPQHF.

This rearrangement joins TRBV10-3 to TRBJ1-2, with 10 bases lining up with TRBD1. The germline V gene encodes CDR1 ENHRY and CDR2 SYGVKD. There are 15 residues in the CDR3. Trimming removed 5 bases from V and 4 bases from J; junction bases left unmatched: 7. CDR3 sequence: CAISFGQGVFYGYTF. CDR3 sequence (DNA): TGTGCCATCAGTTTTGGACAGGGGGTTTTCTATGGCTACACCTTC.

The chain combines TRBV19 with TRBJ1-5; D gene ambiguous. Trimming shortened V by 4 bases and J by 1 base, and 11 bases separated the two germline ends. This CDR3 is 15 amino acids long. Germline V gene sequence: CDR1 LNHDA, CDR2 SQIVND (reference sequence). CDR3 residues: CASSKVPGSNQPQHF. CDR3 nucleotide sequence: TGTGCCAGTAGTAAGGTCCCCGGAAGCAATCAGCCCCAGCATTTT. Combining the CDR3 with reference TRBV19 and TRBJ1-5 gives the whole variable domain DGGITQSPKYLFRKEGQNVTLSCEQNLNHDAMYWYRQDPGQGLRLIYYSQIVNDFQKGDIAEGYSVSREKKESFPLTVTSAQKNPTAFYLCASSKVPGSNQPQHFGDGTRLSIL.

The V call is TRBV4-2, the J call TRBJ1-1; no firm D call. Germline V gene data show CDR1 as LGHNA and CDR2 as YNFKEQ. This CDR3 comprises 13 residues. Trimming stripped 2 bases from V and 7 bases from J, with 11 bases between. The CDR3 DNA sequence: TGTGCCAGCAGCCAAAATAAGCGCAGTGAAGCTTTCTTT. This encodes CASSQNKRSEAFF.

DNA for the CDR3: TGCGCCAGCAGCTTGGGTGGGACAGCAGCTTACGAGCAGTACTTC. It yields the protein CASSLGGTAAYEQYF. The gene calls are TRBV5-1 and TRBJ2-7, with 7 bases identical to TRBD1. The V gene end was trimmed by 0 bases and the J gene end by 4 bases; junction bases not matched to a gene: 7. This CDR3 is 15 amino acids long. CDR1 SGHRS and CDR2 YFSETQ come from the germline V gene.

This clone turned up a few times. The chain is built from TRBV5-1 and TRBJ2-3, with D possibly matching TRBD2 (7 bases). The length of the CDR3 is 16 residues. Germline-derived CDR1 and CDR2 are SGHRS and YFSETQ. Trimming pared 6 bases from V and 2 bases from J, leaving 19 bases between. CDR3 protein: CASTPGAGVTTDTQYF. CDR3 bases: TGCGCCAGCACCCCGGGGGCGGGAGTAACCACAGATACGCAGTATTTT.

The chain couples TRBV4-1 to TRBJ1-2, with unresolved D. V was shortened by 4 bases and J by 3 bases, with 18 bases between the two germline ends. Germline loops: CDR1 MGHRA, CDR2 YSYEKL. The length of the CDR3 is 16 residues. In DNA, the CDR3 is TGCGCCAGCAGCCGGGAAGGTCCGCAAGCGTACTATGGCTACACCTTC. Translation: CASSREGPQAYYGYTF.

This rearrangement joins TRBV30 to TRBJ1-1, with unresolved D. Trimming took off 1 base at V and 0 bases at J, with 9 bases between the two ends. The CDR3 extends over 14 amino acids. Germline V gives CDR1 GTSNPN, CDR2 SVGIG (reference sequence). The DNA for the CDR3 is TGTGCCTGGAGTGGTAAGCTTTTGAACACTGAAGCTTTCTTT. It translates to CAWSGKLLNTEAFF.

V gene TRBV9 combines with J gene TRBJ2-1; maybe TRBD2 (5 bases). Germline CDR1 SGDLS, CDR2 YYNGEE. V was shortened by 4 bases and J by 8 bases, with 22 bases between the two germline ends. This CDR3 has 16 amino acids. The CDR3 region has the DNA TGTGCCAGCAGCCCCATTCTAGCTTCCAGAACCCATGAGCAGTTCTTC. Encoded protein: CASSPILASRTHEQFF.

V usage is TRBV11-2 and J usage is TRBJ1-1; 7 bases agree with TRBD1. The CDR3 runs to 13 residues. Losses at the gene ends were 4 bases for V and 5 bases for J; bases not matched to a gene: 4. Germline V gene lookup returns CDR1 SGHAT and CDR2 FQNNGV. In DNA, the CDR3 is TGTGCCAGCAGCTCGGGACAGCAAACTGAAGCTTTCTTT. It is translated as CASSSGQQTEAFF.

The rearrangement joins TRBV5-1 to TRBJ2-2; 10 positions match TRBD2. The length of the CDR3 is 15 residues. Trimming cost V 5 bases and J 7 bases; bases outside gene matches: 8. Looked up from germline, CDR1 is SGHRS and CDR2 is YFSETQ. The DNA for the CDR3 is TGCGCCAGCAGTCTAGCGGGAGTTGGGGTCGGGGAGCTGTTTTTT. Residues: CASSLAGVGVGELFF.

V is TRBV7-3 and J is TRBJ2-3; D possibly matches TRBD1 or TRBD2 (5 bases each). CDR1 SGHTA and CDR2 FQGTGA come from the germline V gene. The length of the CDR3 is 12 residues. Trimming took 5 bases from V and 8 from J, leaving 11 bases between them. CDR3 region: CASSPGTVTQYF. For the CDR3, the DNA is TGTGCCAGCAGCCCCGGGACGGTTACGCAGTATTTT.

The CDR3 spells CASSATGQFNEKLFF. As DNA, the CDR3 is TGTGCCAGCAGCGCAACGGGACAGTTTAATGAAAAACTGTTTTTT. The V gene is TRBV9, the J gene TRBJ1-4, with 7 bases matching TRBD1. The CDR3 has 15 residues. With V trimmed by 3 bases and J by 4 bases, 6 bases remained unmatched. The germline gives CDR1 SGDLS, CDR2 YYNGEE.

The DNA of the CDR3 is TGTGCCAGCAGTTTCGGGGGACAGGGGACAGATACGCAGTATTTT. Translated: CASSFGGQGTDTQYF. The chain uses TRBV7-9 and TRBJ2-3; TRBD1 matches 10 bases. The germline gives CDR1 SEHNR, CDR2 FQNEAQ (reference sequence). The CDR3 is made up of 15 amino acids. V gave up 6 bases and J gave up 3 bases; unmatched junction bases: 6.

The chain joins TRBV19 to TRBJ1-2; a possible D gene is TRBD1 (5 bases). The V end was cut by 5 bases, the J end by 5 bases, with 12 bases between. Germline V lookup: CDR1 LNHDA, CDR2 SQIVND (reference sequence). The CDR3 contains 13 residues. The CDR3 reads CASSLGTKYGYTF. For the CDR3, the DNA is TGTGCCAGTAGTCTTGGGACCAAATATGGCTACACCTTC.

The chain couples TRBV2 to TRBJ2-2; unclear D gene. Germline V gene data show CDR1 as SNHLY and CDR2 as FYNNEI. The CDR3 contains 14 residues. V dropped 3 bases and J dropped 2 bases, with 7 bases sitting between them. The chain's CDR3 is CASSDGVNTGELFF. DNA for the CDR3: TGTGCCAGCAGTGATGGGGTTAACACCGGGGAGCTGTTTTTT. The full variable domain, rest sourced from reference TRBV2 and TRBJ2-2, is EPEVTQTPSHQVTQMGQEVILRCVPISNHLYFYWYRQILGQKVEFLVSFYNNEISEKSEIFDDQFSVERPDGSNFTLKIRSTKLEDSAMYFCASSDGVNTGELFFGEGSRLTVL.